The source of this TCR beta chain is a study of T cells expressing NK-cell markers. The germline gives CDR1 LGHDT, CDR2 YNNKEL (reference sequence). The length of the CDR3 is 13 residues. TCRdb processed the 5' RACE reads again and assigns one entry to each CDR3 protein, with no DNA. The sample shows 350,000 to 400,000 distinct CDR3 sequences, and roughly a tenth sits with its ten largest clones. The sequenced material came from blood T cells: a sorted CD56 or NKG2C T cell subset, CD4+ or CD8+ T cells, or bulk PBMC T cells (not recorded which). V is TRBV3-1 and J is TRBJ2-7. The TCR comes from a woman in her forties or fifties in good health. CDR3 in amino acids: CASSQVGIGEQYF.